The following is a T cell receptor beta chain sequence with its context. Study members were between about 18 and 100 years old and lived in 24 US regions. Cohort 3 donors counted as recovered after two negative PCRs, clearance, or resolved symptoms. In the original workflow: Estimation of nucleated cell counts relied on the amplification of reference gene primers. Clones were sequenced by immunoSEQ multiplex PCR, and TCRdb holds only the in-frame ones, with some missing. From that table come the V and J calls and clone size; the DNA was used to work out D and trimming. Of about 300,000 clones listed, approximately 83% were seen once; the top ten hold under 2.5%. The source of the sample is a study of blood T cell repertoires in COVID-19. V lost 6 bases to trimming and J lost 2 bases; unmatched junction nucleotides: 4. The germline CDR1 and CDR2 sequences are SNHLY and FYNNEI. The length of the CDR3 is 15 residues.

The specimen was PBMCs or T cells enriched from blood (not recorded which). The V gene is TRBV2, the J gene TRBJ1-1; TRBD1 aligns across 12 bases. The TCR was taken from a man younger than 45 who had recovered from COVID-19. CDR3 region: CASRAGTGGNTEAFF. CDR3 nucleotides: TGTGCCAGCAGGGCCGGGACAGGGGGCAACACTGAAGCTTTCTTT. The whole variable domain, filled in from reference TRBV2 and TRBJ1-1, reads EPEVTQTPSHQVTQMGQEVILRCVPISNHLYFYWYRQILGQKVEFLVSFYNNEISEKSEIFDDQFSVERPDGSNFTLKIRSTKLEDSAMYFCASRAGTGGNTEAFFGQGTRLTVV.